What follows are 32 T cell receptor beta chains derived from one specimen sequenced in a study of blood T cells in healthy people across ages. Through a sample-barcoded 5' primer and a J-beta primer mix, a second PCR was run for roughly 6 to 11 cycles. TCRdb ran MiXCR on the 5' RACE reads and lists one entry per CDR3 protein. There are around 1,500,000 distinct CDR3 sequences in the sample; 25% to 30% occur only once, and roughly 8.2% lies in the top ten. The specimen was blood. The receptor source for this set is a woman aged 30 to 39 in good health.

The chain couples TRBV5-1 to TRBJ1-4; D uncertain. Per the germline V gene, CDR1 is SGHRS and CDR2 is YFSETQ. The CDR3 extends over 13 amino acids. The V and J ends lost 5 bases and 8 bases respectively, with 13 bases between them. The CDR3 protein is CASSPPEKEKLFF. As DNA, the CDR3 is TGCGCCAGCAGTCCCCCCGAGAAGGAAAAACTGTTTTTT.

This chain connects TRBV19 to TRBJ2-1, with TRBD2 matching over 11 bases. Germline trimming cut 0 bases from V and 7 bases from J; bases unmatched to any gene: 8. The germline V gene has CDR1 LNHDA and CDR2 SQIVND (reference sequence). The CDR3 sequence is 17 residues long. Here the CDR3 DNA reads TGTGCCAGTAGTATAGACTCCCTAGCGGGAGGTTGGAATGAGCAGTTCTTC. This codes for CASSIDSLAGGWNEQFF.

This chain joins TRBV30 and TRBJ2-7; the match to TRBD1 covers 10 bases. The CDR3 consists of 13 residues. Trimming at V came to 3 bases and at J to 6 bases, leaving 5 bases not matched to a gene. Germline-derived CDR1 and CDR2 are GTSNPN and SVGIG (reference sequence). The CDR3 here is CAWRGDRGGEQYF. The CDR3 nucleotides read TGTGCCTGGAGGGGGGACAGGGGCGGCGAGCAGTACTTC.

The chain joins TRBV2 to TRBJ1-1, with 8 bases fitting TRBD1. V trimming: 7 bases; J trimming: 3 bases; junction bases outside the gene matches: 13. The germline gives CDR1 SNHLY, CDR2 FYNNEI. The CDR3 covers 16 residues. CDR3 sequence (DNA): TGTGCCAGCACCCGACAGGGGCTGGGGGCGGACACTGAAGCTTTCTTT. This encodes CASTRQGLGADTEAFF.

Comment on this clonotype: The junction differs from germline at one of its ends, possibly a read error. The chain has TRBV2 and TRBJ2-1, with D tentatively TRBD2 (6 bases). Germline V gene sequence: CDR1 SNHLY, CDR2 FYNNEI. This CDR3 has 16 residues. For the CDR3, the DNA is TGTACCAGCAGTGAAGAGGGACTGAGCTCCTACAATGAGCAGTTCTTC. It specifies CTSSEEGLSSYNEQFF.

This clonotype has more than one count but fewer than ten. V is TRBV4-3 and J is TRBJ2-7; D is perhaps TRBD2 (6 bases). The DNA end lines up better with TRBJ2-5; the J call may be wrong. CDR3 length equals 15 residues. Germline CDR1 LGHNA, CDR2 YSLEER. The CDR3 region has the DNA TGCGCCAGCAACCTCAATAGCGGTAGCGGAGAGACCCAGTACTTC. Its translation is CASNLNSGSGETQYF.

This CDR3 is CASSQPGRNEQFF. The CDR3 DNA reads TGTGCCAGCAGCCAACCAGGGAGGAATGAGCAGTTCTTC. The chain employs TRBV3-1 and TRBJ2-1; D possibly corresponds to TRBD2 (6 bases). The CDR3 extends over 13 amino acids. CDR1 and CDR2 (germline): LGHDT, YNNKEL (reference sequence). V was clipped by 2 bases and J by 7 bases, with 9 bases between them.

The chain recombines TRBV7-2 with TRBJ2-1, with TRBD2 identical over 7 bases. This CDR3 is 15 amino acids long. The germline gives CDR1 SGHTA, CDR2 FQGNSA. J gave up 8 bases and V 5 bases, and 12 bases lay outside the gene matches. The DNA for the CDR3 is TGTGCCAGCAGCCGTCTTGCGGGAGATATGTATGAGCAGTTCTTC. Protein product: CASSRLAGDMYEQFF.

Only a few counts were recorded for this clonotype. The gene calls are TRBV20-1 and TRBJ2-3; maybe TRBD2 (6 bases). Per the germline V gene, CDR1 is DFQATT and CDR2 is SNEGSKA (reference sequence). Between the trimmed V and J ends, which lost 1 base and 3 bases, there was a span of 8 bases. This CDR3 has 13 amino acids. In nucleotides, the CDR3 is TGCAGTGCTAGAGTGGCGGGGACAGATACGCAGTATTTT. Amino acids: CSARVAGTDTQYF.

This clonotype was counted at least ten times. CDR3 DNA: TGCAGCGTTGAAAGGCCTGTGGCCTACAATGAGCAGTTCTTC. The encoded protein is CSVERPVAYNEQFF. V is TRBV29-1 and J is TRBJ2-1; no definite D call. V was cut by 2 bases and J by 2 bases, with 10 bases left in between. The CDR3 sequence is 14 residues long. Germline loops: CDR1 SQVTM, CDR2 ANQGSEA.

This clonotype was found a few times. The genes are TRBV28 and TRBJ1-1; possibly TRBD1 for D (5 bases). V dropped 4 bases and J dropped 5 bases, with 14 bases sitting between them. This CDR3 is built from 14 residues. Germline V CDR1 and CDR2: MDHEN, SYDVKM. The CDR3 here is CASSSFGGRTEAFF. The CDR3 DNA sequence: TGTGCCAGCAGTTCTTTCGGGGGAAGGACTGAAGCTTTCTTT.

There are a few counts of this clonotype. A much larger clone differs from this one at a single base, so this may be a read error. The chain carries TRBV5-1 and TRBJ2-5; TRBD2 aligns across 8 bases. The CDR3 sequence is 14 residues long. Losses at the gene ends were 5 bases for V and 7 bases for J; bases not matched to a gene: 10. The V gene's germline CDR1 is SGHRS and CDR2 YFSETQ. The DNA of the CDR3 is TGCGCCAGCAGGGTTGAGGTCGCGGGGGGGACCCAGTACTTC. Translation gives CASRVEVAGGTQYF.

Details on this clonotype: The germline gene is not matched at one end of the junction; a read error may be the cause. The J gene is TRBJ2-2, the V gene TRBV11-3, with D maybe TRBD2 (5 bases). This CDR3 has 15 amino acids. Germline values: CDR1 SGHNT, CDR2 YENEEA. This CDR3 reads CASSLNRANTGEPFF. CDR3 DNA: TGTGCCAGCAGCTTAAACAGAGCGAATACCGGGGAGCCGTTTTTT.

The rearrangement uses TRBV24-1 and TRBJ2-3, with D tentatively TRBD1 (5 bases). CDR1 and CDR2 from the germline V gene are KGHDR and SFDVKD. The CDR3 length is 13 residues. Deletions cut 5 bases from V and 7 bases from J, with 12 bases between. CDR3 sequence: CATSGQGQNTQYF. CDR3 nucleotide sequence: TGTGCCACCAGTGGGCAGGGTCAAAATACGCAGTATTTT.

There are a few counts of this clonotype. This chain joins TRBV6-5 and TRBJ2-7, with 14 nucleotides matching TRBD2. J gave up 0 bases and V 0 bases, and 7 bases lay outside the gene matches. The CDR3 spans 19 residues. From germline, CDR1 is MNHEY and CDR2 SVGAGI. CDR3 nucleotides: TGTGCCAGCAGTTACTCCTCTCGGACTAGCGGGGGGACCTCCTACGAGCAGTACTTC. Its translation is CASSYSSRTSGGTSYEQYF.

This clonotype turned up a few times. The gene calls are TRBV4-3 and TRBJ2-1, with 11 nucleotides matching TRBD2. V gave up 0 bases and J gave up 4 bases; unmatched junction bases: 8. The CDR3 extends over 18 amino acids. Looked up from germline, CDR1 is LGHNA and CDR2 is YSLEER. The CDR3 nucleotides read TGCGCCAGCAGCCAAGATCTAAGGGGACTAGCGGAATACAATGAGCAGTTCTTC. Amino acids: CASSQDLRGLAEYNEQFF.

The CDR3 DNA is TGTGCCAGCAGTTACGAGACAAAAACCTACGAGCAGTACTTC. This translates into CASSYETKTYEQYF. The rearrangement links TRBV6-6 to TRBJ2-7; D gene unclear. Trimming took 2 bases from V and 2 from J, leaving 10 bases between them. CDR3 length: 14 amino acids. Germline loops: CDR1 MNHNY, CDR2 SVGAGI (reference sequence).

As concerns this clonotype: A much larger clone lies one base from this, so it may be a read error. V is TRBV6-6 and J is TRBJ1-5; 7 bases align to TRBD1. V was pared by 6 bases and J by 1 base, with 3 bases of the junction left unmatched. The CDR3 consists of 14 residues. Germline CDR1 is MNHNY and CDR2 is SVGAGI (reference sequence). The CDR3 protein is CASRQQGSNQPQHF. DNA of the CDR3: TGTGCCAGCAGGCAACAGGGGAGCAATCAGCCCCAGCATTTT.

The J gene is TRBJ2-3, the V gene TRBV5-1; 15 bases fit TRBD2. The CDR3 sequence is 19 residues long. The germline V gene encodes CDR1 SGHRS and CDR2 YFSETQ. Trimming took 0 bases from V and 2 from J; bases not matched to a gene: 7. This CDR3 is CASSLEGLAGGEVTDTQYF. Written as DNA, the CDR3 is TGCGCCAGCAGCTTGGAGGGACTAGCGGGGGGAGAAGTCACAGATACGCAGTATTTT.

This clonotype was detected only a few times. CDR3 in DNA: TGCAGTGCTAGTAGGACTAGCGGGACCGGGGAGCTGTTTTTT. It translates to CSASRTSGTGELFF. The rearrangement joins TRBV20-1 to TRBJ2-2, with 11 positions matching TRBD2. The CDR3 totals 14 residues. CDR1 is DFQATT, CDR2 SNEGSKA, per germline (reference sequence). The V and J ends lost 3 bases and 5 bases, in that order; junction bases with no gene match: 2.

This clonotype was observed at least ten times. The V gene is TRBV28, the J gene TRBJ2-7; D gene unclear. CDR3 size: 12 residues. Trimming removed 5 bases from V and 4 bases from J, with 9 bases in between. Germline V lookup: CDR1 MDHEN, CDR2 SYDVKM. The chain's CDR3 is CASSPIRYEQYF. The CDR3 nucleotides are TGTGCCAGCAGTCCGATTCGGTACGAGCAGTACTTC.

J is TRBJ1-1 and V is TRBV14; 7 bases align to TRBD1. The germline V gene has CDR1 SGHDN and CDR2 FVKESK. The CDR3 covers 16 residues. J gave up 5 bases and V 4 bases, and 13 bases lay outside the gene matches. CDR3 sequence reads: CASSRRGEGAFTEAFF. CDR3 DNA: TGTGCCAGCAGCCGGCGGGGTGAGGGGGCTTTTACTGAAGCTTTCTTT.

There are a few counts of this clonotype. The chain is built from TRBV10-3 and TRBJ2-1; 11 bases are a match to TRBD2. The V gene end was trimmed by 9 bases and the J gene end by 8 bases; junction bases not matched to a gene: 6. The CDR3 sequence is 13 residues long. Looked up from germline, CDR1 is ENHRY and CDR2 is SYGVKD. The CDR3 sequence: CAISSGGLDEQFF. The CDR3 nucleotides are TGTGCCATTTCTAGCGGGGGGCTTGATGAGCAGTTCTTC.

J is TRBJ1-2 and V is TRBV11-3; 7 nucleotides line up with TRBD1. This CDR3 region has 16 residues. Germline loops: CDR1 SGHNT, CDR2 YENEEA. Trimming took 0 bases from V and 4 from J; bases not matched to a gene: 8. The CDR3 nucleotides read TGTGCCAGCAGCTTAGATGAACAGGGGCTTTGCTATGGCTACACCTTC. It translates to CASSLDEQGLCYGYTF.

The chain is built from TRBV6-2 or TRBV6-3 and TRBJ2-1; TRBD2 aligns across 13 bases. V shed 5 bases, J shed 9 bases, and the junction held 13 bases outside the gene matches. Per the germline V gene, CDR1 is MNHEY and CDR2 is SVGEGT. CDR3 length equals 17 residues. The CDR3 DNA sequence: TGTGCCAGCAGTCACACGACTAGCGGGAGGCCCATTGGTGAGCAGTTCTTC. It codes for CASSHTTSGRPIGEQFF.

V is TRBV6-2 or TRBV6-3 and J is TRBJ2-4, with D perhaps TRBD1 (5 bases). Germline V gene data show CDR1 as MNHEY and CDR2 as SVGEGT. V was clipped by 2 bases and J by 1 base, with 24 bases between them. The CDR3 loop spans 20 amino acids. The CDR3 is CASSYIPAGNRVRAKNIQYF. The CDR3 DNA sequence: TGTGCCAGCAGTTACATCCCGGCAGGGAACCGGGTGCGGGCCAAAAACATTCAGTACTTC.

The sample holds a few counts of this clonotype. This chain connects TRBV6-1 to TRBJ1-2; 11 bases align to TRBD1. Trimming took 3 bases from V and 5 from J; bases not matched to a gene: 5. Germline CDR1 MNHNS, CDR2 SASEGT. The CDR3 length is 15 residues. CDR3 amino acids: CASSERTGGRYGYTF. The DNA of the CDR3 is TGTGCCAGCAGTGAGAGGACAGGGGGCCGGTATGGCTACACCTTC.

This clonotype was counted ten times or more. CDR3 sequence: CASSSGQGGNEQFF. As DNA, the CDR3 is TGTGCCAGCAGCTCGGGACAGGGGGGCAATGAGCAGTTCTTC. The V call is TRBV7-7, the J call TRBJ2-1; 11 positions match TRBD1. This CDR3 contains 14 residues. The germline CDR1 and CDR2 sequences are SSHAT and FNYEAQ (reference sequence). The V and J ends lost 4 bases and 6 bases, in that order; junction bases with no gene match: 2. Looking up the rest from reference TRBV7-7 and TRBJ2-1 gives the full variable domain: GAGVSQSPRYKVTKRGQDVTLRCDPISSHATLYWYQQALGQGPEFLTYFNYEAQPDKSGLPSDRFSAERPEGSISTLTIQRTEQRDSAMYRCASSSGQGGNEQFFGPGTRLTVL.

This clonotype was found many times. V is TRBV12-3 or TRBV12-4 and J is TRBJ2-5; D could derive from TRBD1 or TRBD2 (5 bases each). This CDR3 spans 15 amino acids. V shed 5 bases and J shed 5 bases, with 18 bases lying between them. CDR3 nucleotides: TGTGCCAGCAGTCCTCCGGGACGGGGATGGGAGACCCAGTACTTC. Translation gives CASSPPGRGWETQYF.

The genes are TRBV20-1 and TRBJ2-5; D is uncertain. Germline V gene sequence: CDR1 DFQATT, CDR2 SNEGSKA (reference sequence). The CDR3 extends over 11 amino acids. Trimming removed 3 bases from V and 5 bases from J, with 7 bases in between. For the CDR3, the DNA is TGCAGTGCTAGGGTTTTCGAGACCCAGTACTTC. This codes for CSARVFETQYF.

DNA for the CDR3: TGTGCCAGCTCCAATTGGGCCCCTCGTTCGGGCTACACCTTC. Translation gives CASSNWAPRSGYTF. The rearrangement uses TRBV2 and TRBJ1-2; D remains unclear. V lost 8 bases, J lost 8 bases, and 21 bases lay in between. There are 14 residues in the CDR3. CDR1 is SNHLY and CDR2 is FYNNEI in the germline V gene.

This chain joins TRBV24-1 and TRBJ2-7; D might be TRBD1 or TRBD2, each matching 7 bases. Per germline, CDR1 KGHDR and CDR2 SFDVKD. Between the trimmed V and J ends, which lost 4 bases and 7 bases, there was a span of 25 bases. This CDR3 is built from 17 residues. CDR3 loop: CATSDNTGRGQRSEQYF. As DNA, the CDR3 is TGTGCCACCAGTGACAACACAGGGAGGGGACAGAGGAGTGAGCAGTACTTC.